The 13 T cell receptor beta chains in this list originate from one sample, sequenced in a study of blood T cells in healthy people across ages. A sample-barcoded 5' primer and a J-beta primer mix were used in a second PCR of roughly 7 to 11 cycles. TCRdb fed the 5' RACE reads into MiXCR, producing one record per CDR3 protein. Counted here are some 710,000 distinct CDR3 sequences, about 45% occurring once; the ten biggest clones make up about a sixth. The specimen sequenced was blood. The source is an elderly man in good health.

The genes are TRBV14 and TRBJ2-3; TRBD1 aligns across 7 bases. The germline gives CDR1 SGHDN, CDR2 FVKESK. J was trimmed by 2 bases and V by 4 bases; bases with no gene match: 6. This CDR3 region has 15 residues. CDR3 sequence (DNA): TGTGCCAGCAGCCGACAGGGTCTGGTCACAGATACGCAGTATTTT. Amino acids: CASSRQGLVTDTQYF.

There are a few counts of this clonotype. The rearrangement uses TRBV5-1 and TRBJ2-7; 11 bases line up with TRBD1. After removal of 4 bases from V and 4 bases from J, the junction contained 4 bases not matched to a gene. The germline V gene encodes CDR1 SGHRS and CDR2 YFSETQ. The CDR3 sequence is 14 residues long. The CDR3 coding sequence is TGCGCCAGCAGCACCGGACAGGGGGCTTACGAGCAGTACTTC. Its translation: CASSTGQGAYEQYF.

This rearrangement joins TRBV2 to TRBJ1-4; D is perhaps TRBD1 (5 bases). Germline V lookup: CDR1 SNHLY, CDR2 FYNNEI. The CDR3 has 14 residues. The V end was cut by 8 bases, the J end by 7 bases, with 17 bases between. Here the CDR3 reads CASRGVRDVEKLFF. As DNA, the CDR3 is TGTGCCAGCCGAGGGGTAAGGGATGTTGAAAAACTGTTTTTT. Drawing the rest from reference TRBV2 and TRBJ1-4, the complete variable domain is EPEVTQTPSHQVTQMGQEVILRCVPISNHLYFYWYRQILGQKVEFLVSFYNNEISEKSEIFDDQFSVERPDGSNFTLKIRSTKLEDSAMYFCASRGVRDVEKLFFGSGTQLSVL.

This chain uses TRBV3-1 with TRBJ1-1; maybe TRBD1 (5 bases). The CDR3 has 15 residues. Trimming took off 0 bases at V and 3 bases at J, with 11 bases between the two ends. Germline CDR1 and CDR2: LGHDT and YNNKEL (reference sequence). The CDR3 region has the DNA TGTGCCAGCAGCCAAGAATGGTTAGGGGACACTGAAGCTTTCTTT. Amino acids: CASSQEWLGDTEAFF.

V is TRBV4-3 and J is TRBJ2-1; 7 bases align to TRBD2. Germline CDR1 and CDR2: LGHNA and YSLEER. The CDR3 is made up of 15 amino acids. With 0 bases clipped from V and 3 bases from J, the junction kept 2 bases outside the gene matches. CDR3 region: CASSQDGTNYNEQFF. As DNA, the CDR3 is TGCGCCAGCAGCCAAGACGGGACTAACTACAATGAGCAGTTCTTC.

This clonotype was detected ten times or more. The chain couples TRBV7-2 to TRBJ2-5; no firm D call. This CDR3 spans 13 amino acids. The V gene lost 1 base and the J gene lost 1 base, with 4 bases spanning the gap. Germline lookup yields CDR1 SGHTA and CDR2 FQGNSA. This chain's CDR3 is CASSLVPQETQYF. The DNA for the CDR3 is TGTGCCAGCAGCTTAGTACCCCAAGAGACCCAGTACTTC.

The genes are TRBV28 and TRBJ2-5; 7 bases align to TRBD1. V gave up 6 bases and J gave up 3 bases; unmatched junction bases: 4. Germline lookup yields CDR1 MDHEN and CDR2 SYDVKM. This CDR3 has 13 residues. CDR3 coding DNA: TGTGCCAGCAGCGCGGACAGGAAAGAGACCCAGTACTTC. Translated: CASSADRKETQYF.

This clonotype showed up just a few times. The chain employs TRBV5-1 and TRBJ2-7; 9 bases map to TRBD2. TRBJ2-5 matches the DNA end more closely, so the J call is doubtful. Per the germline V gene, CDR1 is SGHRS and CDR2 is YFSETQ. The CDR3 has 14 amino acids. CDR3 region: CASEETSGFRTQYF. CDR3 coding DNA: TGCGCCAGTGAGGAGACTAGCGGATTCCGGACCCAGTACTTC.

The gene calls are TRBV5-5 and TRBJ1-2, with D possibly being TRBD1 (5 bases). V was shortened by 4 bases and J by 6 bases, with 10 bases between the two germline ends. From germline, CDR1 is SGHKS and CDR2 YYEKEE (reference sequence). The CDR3 covers 12 residues. The CDR3 loop reads CASSLDTNGYTF. The CDR3 nucleotides read TGTGCCAGCAGCCTGGACACGAATGGCTACACCTTC.

The chain is built from TRBV19 and TRBJ2-5, with 9 bases matching TRBD1. The V and J ends lost 0 bases and 2 bases, in that order; junction bases with no gene match: 1. The CDR3 is made up of 15 amino acids. The germline V gene encodes CDR1 LNHDA and CDR2 SQIVND (reference sequence). The chain's CDR3 is CASSIDGTGQETQYF. The DNA of the CDR3 is TGTGCCAGTAGTATAGACGGGACAGGGCAAGAGACCCAGTACTTC.

This clonotype was picked up one time. The chain joins TRBV9 to TRBJ1-4, with unresolved D. CDR1 is SGDLS, CDR2 YYNGEE, per germline. The CDR3 runs 13 residues. V was trimmed by 3 bases and J by 0 bases, leaving 3 bases between them. The CDR3 DNA is TGTGCCAGCAGCGGAGCAACTAATGAAAAACTGTTTTTT. It specifies CASSGATNEKLFF.

This clonotype was counted only a few times. The gene calls are TRBV2 and TRBJ2-7; 7 positions match TRBD2. CDR1 SNHLY and CDR2 FYNNEI come from the germline V gene. The V gene end was trimmed by 1 base and the J gene end by 6 bases; junction bases not matched to a gene: 9. This CDR3 spans 15 amino acids. The CDR3 DNA sequence: TGTGCCAGCAGTGAAGACTGGGGGAGGGCCCTCGAGCAGTACTTC. It specifies CASSEDWGRALEQYF.

The table lists this clonotype with a few counts. The J gene is TRBJ2-1, the V gene TRBV24-1; a weak D match, TRBD1 (5 bases). The V gene's germline CDR1 is KGHDR and CDR2 SFDVKD. The CDR3 is made up of 15 amino acids. The V end lost 5 bases, the J end lost 5 bases, and 15 bases lay between the germline ends. The CDR3 is CATSGVKQAHNEQFF. CDR3 nucleotide sequence: TGTGCCACCAGTGGGGTTAAACAGGCCCACAATGAGCAGTTCTTC.